Described below is a single TCR beta chain sequence and its context. CDR3 length: 16 amino acids. Germline V lookup: CDR1 SQVTM, CDR2 ANQGSEA. Germline trimming cut 2 bases from V and 1 base from J; bases unmatched to any gene: 6. TCR beta CDR3 regions were amplified from RNA transcripts. First-round RT-PCR with HTBI primers amplified the TCR CDR3 region. TCRdb re-called the multiplex PCR reads with MiXCR, one entry per CDR3 protein. Of 500,000 to 600,000 distinct CDR3 sequences listed, more than 45% were seen once; the top ten hold around 7.7%. When ophthalmopathy did not progress within 18 months, Graves' hyperthyroidism was considered stable. Patients aged 18 to 65 with hyperthyroidism were newly diagnosed, with duration under 2 months. For the diagnoses, clinical symptoms, serum thyroxine and TRAb, thyroid ultrasound and orbital computed tomography were used. The data were taken from a study of T cells in Graves' hyperthyroidism and ophthalmopathy.

V and J are TRBV29-1 and TRBJ2-7; 12 bases map to TRBD2. The TCR was taken from a woman aged 18-35 years with Graves' hyperthyroidism. Input material: peripheral blood or thyroid tissue (not recorded which). In DNA form, the CDR3 reads TGCAGCGTTGAAAACCCTAGCGGGAGGGATTCCTACGAGCAGTACTTC. Protein: CSVENPSGRDSYEQYF.